Following are 24 T cell receptor beta chains from one sample sequenced in a study of graft-versus-host responses after intestinal transplantation. Their cognate antigens are unknown. Profiled with immunoSEQ multiplex PCR; TCRdb holds only in-frame clones, not every one. The data contain some 86,000 clones, about 88% of them seen just once; the ten biggest clones take up more than 0.25%. Sequenced here: unstimulated CD4+ T cells sorted from spleen or lymph node cells, sampled before transplant. Receptor source: a human donor who was the organ donor for an intestinal transplant.

Only one count was recorded for this clone. V is TRBV7-2 and J is TRBJ1-2; possibly TRBD1 for D (5 bases). Germline V gene data show CDR1 as SGHTA and CDR2 as FQGNSA. V dropped 1 base and J dropped 2 bases, with 11 bases sitting between them. This CDR3 comprises 15 residues. The CDR3 here is CASSLVRQGNYGYTF. CDR3 nucleotides: TGTGCCAGCAGCTTAGTGAGGCAGGGCAACTATGGCTACACCTTC.

The chain carries TRBV5-1 and TRBJ2-2, with unresolved D. CDR3 length equals 14 residues. Germline CDR1 SGHRS, CDR2 YFSETQ. Trimming pared 4 bases from V and 1 base from J, leaving 8 bases between. CDR3 amino acids: CASSAHENTGELFF. The CDR3 DNA reads TGCGCCAGCAGCGCGCACGAGAACACCGGGGAGCTGTTTTTT.

The chain is built from TRBV7-2 and TRBJ2-3, with a possible D match to TRBD2 (5 bases). Deletions cut 5 bases from V and 11 bases from J, with 11 bases between. Germline CDR1 and CDR2: SGHTA and FQGNSA. CDR3 length equals 11 residues. CDR3 coding DNA: TGTGCCAGCAGCCCGGTACTAGGGCAGTATTTT. This codes for CASSPVLGQYF.

The chain couples TRBV4-1 to TRBJ2-5; D may be TRBD2 (5 bases). Germline V gives CDR1 MGHRA, CDR2 YSYEKL. V was clipped by 0 bases and J by 0 bases, with 14 bases between them. The length of the CDR3 is 17 residues. The CDR3 sequence: CASSQDSPLRDQETQYF. DNA for the CDR3: TGCGCCAGCAGCCAAGATTCCCCCCTGCGGGACCAAGAGACCCAGTACTTC.

The genes are TRBV4-1 and TRBJ2-7, with 10 bases lining up with TRBD2. This CDR3 is built from 17 residues. V was pared by 3 bases and J by 2 bases, with 10 bases of the junction left unmatched. Germline CDR1 and CDR2: MGHRA and YSYEKL. The CDR3 region has the DNA TGCGCCAGCAGCCATATCTCGACTAGCGGGCCGACCTACGAGCAGTACTTC. Translating gives CASSHISTSGPTYEQYF.

V gene TRBV9 combines with J gene TRBJ2-5; 8 bases are shared with TRBD2. CDR1 and CDR2 (germline): SGDLS, YYNGEE. The CDR3 has 14 amino acids. J was trimmed by 4 bases and V by 4 bases; bases with no gene match: 6. This CDR3 is CASSSRGEAETQYF. The CDR3 bases are TGTGCCAGCAGCTCGCGGGGGGAGGCAGAGACCCAGTACTTC. Using reference TRBV9 and TRBJ2-5 for the parts outside the CDR3, the full variable domain is DSGVTQTPKHLITATGQRVTLRCSPRSGDLSVYWYQQSLDQGLQFLIQYYNGEERAKGNILERFSAQQFPDLHSELNLSSLELGDSALYFCASSSRGEAETQYFGPGTRLLVL.

This chain joins TRBV28 and TRBJ1-1, with D uncertain. The CDR3 has 15 residues. Germline CDR1 MDHEN, CDR2 SYDVKM. Trimming removed 5 bases at V and 2 bases at J, with 15 bases between. The CDR3 DNA is TGTGCCAGCAGTCGCCCCGAGGGAGGCAACACTGAAGCTTTCTTT. This translates into CASSRPEGGNTEAFF.

The rearrangement uses TRBV7-8 and TRBJ2-1; TRBD2 agrees at 13 bases. CDR3 length: 15 residues. Germline CDR1 reads SGHVS; CDR2 reads FQNEAQ. V lost 5 bases and J lost 8; bases outside the gene matches: 6. CDR3 nucleotide sequence: TGTGCCAGCAGCAAACCGGGACTAGCGGGGCATGAGCAGTTCTTC. Protein sequence: CASSKPGLAGHEQFF.

The V and J genes are TRBV19 and TRBJ2-3; TRBD2 is a possible D gene (6 bases). The V and J ends lost 9 bases and 6 bases respectively, with 16 bases between them. The CDR3 covers 13 residues. Germline V gives CDR1 LNHDA, CDR2 SQIVND (reference sequence). CDR3 DNA sequence: TGTGCCAGGCGGGACTGTCACGTCGATACGCAGTATTTT. Protein sequence: CARRDCHVDTQYF.

This clone is a singleton in its sample. The chain recombines TRBV27 with TRBJ1-2; TRBD1 is a possible D gene (5 bases). Looked up from germline, CDR1 is MNHEY and CDR2 is SMNVEV (reference sequence). The CDR3 is made up of 15 amino acids. V lost 5 bases and J 0 bases, leaving 13 bases between the germline ends. CDR3 sequence (DNA): TGTGCCAGCAGTCCACAGGCTCGAGCTAACTATGGCTACACCTTC. This translates into CASSPQARANYGYTF.

The V gene is TRBV7-6, the J gene TRBJ2-1; TRBD2 matches at 8 bases. V lost 5 bases, J lost 10 bases, and 16 bases stayed unmatched. CDR1 is SGHVS and CDR2 is FNYEAQ in the germline V gene. This CDR3 is built from 16 residues. The CDR3 sequence is CASSVKPGLVPREQFF. The CDR3 DNA sequence: TGTGCCAGCAGCGTCAAGCCGGGACTAGTCCCCAGGGAGCAGTTCTTC.

The chain recombines TRBV11-3 with TRBJ2-3; D call uncertain. The CDR3 contains 15 residues. CDR1 and CDR2 (germline): SGHNT, YENEEA. Trimming pared 0 bases from V and 2 bases from J, leaving 9 bases between. In DNA, the CDR3 is TGTGCCAGCAGCTTAGACACCGCGTACACAGATACGCAGTATTTT. Protein: CASSLDTAYTDTQYF.

This clone has just one count. The chain is built from TRBV14 and TRBJ1-2, with D perhaps matching TRBD1 (5 bases). The germline CDR1 and CDR2 sequences are SGHDN and FVKESK. The CDR3 extends over 16 amino acids. V dropped 1 base and J dropped 3 bases, with 15 bases sitting between them. The CDR3 region is CASSQGIVRGYYGYTF. CDR3 in DNA: TGTGCCAGCAGCCAAGGCATTGTTAGGGGATACTATGGCTACACCTTC.

The chain uses TRBV27 and TRBJ2-7; 7 bases align to TRBD1. The germline gives CDR1 MNHEY, CDR2 SMNVEV (reference sequence). The CDR3 loop spans 18 amino acids. V dropped 3 bases and J dropped 2; count of bases not matched to a gene: 16. CDR3 in DNA: TGTGCCAGCAGTTTTAGGTCTTTCCCGGACAGGAACACCTACGAGCAGTACTTC. Translating it yields CASSFRSFPDRNTYEQYF.

The gene calls are TRBV19 and TRBJ2-2; no firm D call. CDR1 is LNHDA and CDR2 is SQIVND in the germline V gene (reference sequence). The CDR3 is 16 amino acids. V lost 4 bases to trimming and J lost 5 bases, with 17 bases between them. In DNA, the CDR3 is TGTGCCAGTAGTAGAGTTTGGGCCAGCACAACCGGGGAGCTGTTTTTT. Amino acids: CASSRVWASTTGELFF.

The chain links TRBV5-1 to TRBJ2-1; 13 positions match TRBD2. Germline-derived CDR1 and CDR2 are SGHRS and YFSETQ. The CDR3 runs 14 residues. The V segment lost 7 bases and the J segment 9 bases; nucleotides outside the gene matches: 7. CDR3 sequence reads: CASGRTSGSGEQFF. The DNA of the CDR3 is TGCGCCAGCGGCCGGACTAGCGGGAGCGGTGAGCAGTTCTTC.

The chain recombines TRBV29-1 with TRBJ1-2; D might be TRBD1 (6 bases). CDR1 SQVTM and CDR2 ANQGSEA come from the germline V gene. The CDR3 loop spans 14 amino acids. Trimming cost V 4 bases and J 7 bases, with 19 bases left between them. The CDR3 loop reads CSVVGTGRLGGYTF. CDR3 in DNA: TGCAGCGTTGTGGGCACAGGGAGATTAGGTGGCTACACCTTC.

CDR3 nucleotide sequence: TGTGCCAGCAGCTTGGCTAGCGGGGGGTCTAGCTCCTACAATGAGCAGTTCTTC. Amino acids: CASSLASGGSSSYNEQFF. This chain connects TRBV5-4 to TRBJ2-1; the match to TRBD2 covers 11 bases. The CDR3 runs 18 residues. V lost 0 bases, J lost 0 bases, and 5 bases stayed unmatched. Per the germline V gene, CDR1 is SGHNT and CDR2 is YYREEE (reference sequence).

This clone was detected only a few times. This rearrangement joins TRBV4-2 to TRBJ1-1; D call uncertain. Germline values: CDR1 LGHNA, CDR2 YNFKEQ. This CDR3 comprises 14 residues. Trimming removed 0 bases from V and 7 bases from J, with 12 bases in between. CDR3 region: CASSQDLRSGEAFF. CDR3 DNA sequence: TGTGCCAGCAGCCAAGATCTTAGGAGTGGTGAAGCTTTCTTT.

V is TRBV18 and J is TRBJ2-5, with 8 bases matching TRBD1. The J segment lost 5 bases and the V segment lost 3 bases, leaving 8 bases of the junction unmatched. The CDR3 is made up of 15 amino acids. Germline V gene data show CDR1 as KGHSH and CDR2 as LQKENI. The CDR3 sequence is CASSPRQGARETQYF. CDR3 bases: TGTGCCAGCTCACCCCGTCAGGGGGCAAGGGAGACCCAGTACTTC.

The chain combines TRBV19 with TRBJ1-5, with 7 nucleotides matching TRBD1. The trim removed 8 bases at V and 11 bases at J, leaving 9 bases unmatched. Germline V lookup: CDR1 LNHDA, CDR2 SQIVND (reference sequence). The CDR3 runs to 12 residues. CDR3 nucleotide sequence: TGTGCCAGTTCTGACAGGGAGAGAGCCCAGCATTTT. Its protein product is CASSDRERAQHF.

The rearrangement uses TRBV29-1 and TRBJ2-3, with TRBD2 matching over 11 bases. This CDR3 region has 16 residues. Germline CDR1 reads SQVTM; CDR2 reads ANQGSEA. The junction had 13 bases not matched to a gene; V was cut back by 6 bases and J by 5 bases. This CDR3 reads CSVVNSGGASGDTQYF. In DNA, the CDR3 is TGCAGCGTCGTAAATAGCGGGGGGGCCTCGGGAGATACGCAGTATTTT.

The chain uses TRBV15 and TRBJ2-3; TRBD2 is a possible D gene (6 bases). The CDR3 runs to 13 residues. V gave up 3 bases and J gave up 6 bases, with 10 bases separating them. Germline CDR1 reads LNHNV; CDR2 reads YYDKDF (reference sequence). Here the CDR3 DNA reads TGTGCCACCAGCAGGGGCCTAGCGGATACGCAGTATTTT. It translates to CATSRGLADTQYF.

The chain couples TRBV7-9 to TRBJ2-2; TRBD2 might be the D (7 bases). The CDR3 is made up of 13 amino acids. The germline CDR1 and CDR2 sequences are SEHNR and FQNEAQ (reference sequence). Trimming took 5 bases from V and 5 from J, leaving 9 bases between them. DNA for the CDR3: TGTGCCAGCAGCGAGGGGGGGACCGGGGAGCTGTTTTTT. The encoded protein is CASSEGGTGELFF.